Here is one T cell receptor beta chain with its context. The target antigen is unknown. The CDR3 spans 12 residues. Germline assignment: CDR1 KGHSH and CDR2 LQKENI. The V gene end was trimmed by 4 bases and the J gene end by 8 bases; junction bases not matched to a gene: 3. The sample comes from a study of cytomegalovirus exposure and HLA in healthy donors. Study-wide background: Falling in the Caucasian-associated ancestry cluster were 65% to 90% of some 400 genotyped donors. General observations from the study: TCR beta V segments were, for the most part, productive about 90% or about 30% of the time in an earlier analysis. Despite most TCR sequences being rare, some public TCRs occurred in many donors.

The PCR made use of 60 Vbeta and 13 Jbeta primers. Assay used: immunoSEQ multiplex PCR; TCRdb lists only in-frame clones, some missing. The data contain 60,000 to 75,000 clones, approximately 70% of them singletons. The sequencing input was PBMCs. The chain couples TRBV18 to TRBJ1-1, with 8 bases matching TRBD1. The TCR was taken from a man aged 45 to 65 in good health and CMV-seronegative. The CDR3 here is CASSLRTGEAFF. CDR3 coding DNA: TGTGCCAGCTCACTAAGGACAGGGGAAGCTTTCTTT.